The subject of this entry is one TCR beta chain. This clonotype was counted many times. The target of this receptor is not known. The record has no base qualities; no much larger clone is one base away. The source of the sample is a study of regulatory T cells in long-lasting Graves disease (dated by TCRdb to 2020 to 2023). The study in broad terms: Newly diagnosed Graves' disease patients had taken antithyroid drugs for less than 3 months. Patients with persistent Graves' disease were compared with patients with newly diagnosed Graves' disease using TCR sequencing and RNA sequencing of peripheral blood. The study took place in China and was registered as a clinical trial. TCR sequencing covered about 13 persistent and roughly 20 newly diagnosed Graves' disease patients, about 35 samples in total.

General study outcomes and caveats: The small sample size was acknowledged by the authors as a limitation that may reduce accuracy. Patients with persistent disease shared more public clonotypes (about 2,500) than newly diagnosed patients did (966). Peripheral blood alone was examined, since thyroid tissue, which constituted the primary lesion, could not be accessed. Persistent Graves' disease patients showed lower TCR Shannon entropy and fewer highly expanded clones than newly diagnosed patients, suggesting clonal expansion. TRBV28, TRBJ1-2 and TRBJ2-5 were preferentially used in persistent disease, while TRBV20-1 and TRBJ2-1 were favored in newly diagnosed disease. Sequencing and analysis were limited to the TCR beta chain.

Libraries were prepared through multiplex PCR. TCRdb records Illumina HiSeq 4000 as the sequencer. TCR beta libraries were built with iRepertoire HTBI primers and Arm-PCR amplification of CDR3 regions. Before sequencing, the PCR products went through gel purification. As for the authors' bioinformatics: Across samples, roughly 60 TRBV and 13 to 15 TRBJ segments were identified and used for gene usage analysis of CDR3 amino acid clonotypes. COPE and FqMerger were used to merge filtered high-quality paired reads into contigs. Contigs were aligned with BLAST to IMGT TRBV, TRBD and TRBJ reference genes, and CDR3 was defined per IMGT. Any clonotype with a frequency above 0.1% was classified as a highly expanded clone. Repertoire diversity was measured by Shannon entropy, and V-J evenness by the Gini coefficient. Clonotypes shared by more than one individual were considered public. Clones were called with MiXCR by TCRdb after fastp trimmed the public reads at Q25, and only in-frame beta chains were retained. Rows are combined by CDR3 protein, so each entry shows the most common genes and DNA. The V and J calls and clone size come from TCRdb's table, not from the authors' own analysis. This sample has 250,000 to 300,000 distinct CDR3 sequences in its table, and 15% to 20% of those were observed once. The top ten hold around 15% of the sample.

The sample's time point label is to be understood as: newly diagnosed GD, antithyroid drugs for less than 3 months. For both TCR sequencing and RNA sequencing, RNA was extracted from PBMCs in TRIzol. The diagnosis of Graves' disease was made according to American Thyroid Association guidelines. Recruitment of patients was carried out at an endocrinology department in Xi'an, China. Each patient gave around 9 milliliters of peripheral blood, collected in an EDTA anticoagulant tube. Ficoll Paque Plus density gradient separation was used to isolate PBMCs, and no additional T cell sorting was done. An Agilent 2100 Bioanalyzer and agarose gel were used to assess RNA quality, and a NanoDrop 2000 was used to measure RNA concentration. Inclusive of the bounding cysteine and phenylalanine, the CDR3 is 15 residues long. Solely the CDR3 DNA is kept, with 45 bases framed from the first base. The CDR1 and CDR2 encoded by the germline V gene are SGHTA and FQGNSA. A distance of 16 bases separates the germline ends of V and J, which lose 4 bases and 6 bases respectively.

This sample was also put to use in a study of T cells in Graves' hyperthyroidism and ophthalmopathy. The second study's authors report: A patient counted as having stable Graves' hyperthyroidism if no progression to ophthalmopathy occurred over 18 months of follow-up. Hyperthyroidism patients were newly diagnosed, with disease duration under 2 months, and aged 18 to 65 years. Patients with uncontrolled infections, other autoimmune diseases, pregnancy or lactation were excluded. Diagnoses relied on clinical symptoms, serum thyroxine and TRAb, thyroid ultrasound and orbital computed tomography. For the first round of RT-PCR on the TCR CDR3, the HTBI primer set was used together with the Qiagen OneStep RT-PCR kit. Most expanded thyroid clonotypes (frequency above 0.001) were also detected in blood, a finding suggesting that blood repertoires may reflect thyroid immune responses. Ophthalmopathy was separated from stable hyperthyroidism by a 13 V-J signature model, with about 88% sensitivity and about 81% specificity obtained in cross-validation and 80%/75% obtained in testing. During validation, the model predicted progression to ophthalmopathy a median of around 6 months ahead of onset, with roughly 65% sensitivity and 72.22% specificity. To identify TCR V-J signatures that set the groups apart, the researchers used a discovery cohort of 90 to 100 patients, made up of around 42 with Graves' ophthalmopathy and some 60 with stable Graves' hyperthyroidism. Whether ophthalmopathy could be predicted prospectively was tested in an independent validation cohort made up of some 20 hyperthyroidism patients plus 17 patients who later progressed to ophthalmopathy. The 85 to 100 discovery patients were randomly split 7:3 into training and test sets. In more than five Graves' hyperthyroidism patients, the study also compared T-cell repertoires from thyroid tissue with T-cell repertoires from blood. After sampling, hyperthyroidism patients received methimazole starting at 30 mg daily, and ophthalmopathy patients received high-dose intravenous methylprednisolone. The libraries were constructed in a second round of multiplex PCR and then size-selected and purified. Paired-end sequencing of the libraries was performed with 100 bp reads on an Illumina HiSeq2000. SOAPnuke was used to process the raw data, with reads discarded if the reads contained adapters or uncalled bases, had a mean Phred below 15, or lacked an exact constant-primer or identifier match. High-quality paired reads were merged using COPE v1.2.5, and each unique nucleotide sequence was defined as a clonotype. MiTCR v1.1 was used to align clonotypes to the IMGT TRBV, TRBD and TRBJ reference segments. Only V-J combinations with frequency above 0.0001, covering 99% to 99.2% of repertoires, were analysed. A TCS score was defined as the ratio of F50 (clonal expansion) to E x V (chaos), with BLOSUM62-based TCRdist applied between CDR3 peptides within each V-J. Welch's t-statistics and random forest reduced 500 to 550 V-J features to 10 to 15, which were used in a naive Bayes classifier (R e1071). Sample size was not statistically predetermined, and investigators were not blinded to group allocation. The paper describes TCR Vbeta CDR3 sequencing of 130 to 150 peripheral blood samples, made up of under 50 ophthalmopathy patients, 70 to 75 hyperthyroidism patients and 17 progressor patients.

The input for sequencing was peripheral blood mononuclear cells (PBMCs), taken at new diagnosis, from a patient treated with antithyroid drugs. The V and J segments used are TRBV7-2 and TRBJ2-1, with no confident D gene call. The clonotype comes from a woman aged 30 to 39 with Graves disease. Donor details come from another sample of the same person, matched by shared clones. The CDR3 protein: CASSSPFSYPNEQFF. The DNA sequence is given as TGTGCCAGCAGCTCTCCTTTTAGCTATCCCAATGAGCAGTTCTTC. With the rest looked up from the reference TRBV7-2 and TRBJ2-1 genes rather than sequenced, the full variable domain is GAGVSQSPSNKVTEKGKDVELRCDPISGHTALYWYRQSLGQGLEFLIYFQGNSAPDKSGLPSDRFSAERTGGSVSTLTIQRTQQEDSAVYLCASSSPFSYPNEQFFGPGTRLTVL.